Below, 22 T cell receptor beta chains from the same sample are listed, as sequenced in a study of response to subunit inactivated influenza vaccine. TCRdb passed the RT-PCR reads through MiXCR, listing each CDR3 protein once. The sample lists about 500,000 distinct CDR3 sequences, about 15% occurring once. The sequencing used CD4+ T cells sorted from PBMCs, collected less than 25 months after vaccination. The receptors stem from a man between 50 and 69 years old who received an inactivated influenza vaccine.

The gene calls are TRBV6-1 and TRBJ2-7, with 9 nucleotides matching TRBD2. The CDR3 runs 14 residues. The ends lost 7 bases at V and 2 bases at J; junction bases unmatched: 6. Germline V gene data show CDR1 as MNHNS and CDR2 as SASEGT. Here the CDR3 reads CASKLAGSPYEQYF. The CDR3 region has the DNA TGTGCCAGCAAGCTAGCGGGGTCCCCCTACGAGCAGTACTTC.

The rearrangement links TRBV12-3 or TRBV12-4 to TRBJ2-3, with 9 nucleotides matching TRBD2. The CDR3 has 15 residues. V trimming: 5 bases; J trimming: 3 bases; junction bases outside the gene matches: 6. CDR3 residues: CASSNSGSVTDTQYF. In DNA form, the CDR3 reads TGTGCCAGCAGTAATAGCGGGAGTGTTACAGATACGCAGTATTTT.

The J gene is TRBJ1-1, the V gene TRBV11-2; no firm D call. CDR3 size: 14 residues. CDR1 SGHAT and CDR2 FQNNGV come from the germline V gene. The V end lost 5 bases, the J end lost 1 base, and 11 bases lay between the germline ends. DNA of the CDR3: TGTGCCAGCAGCGAGCGCGTCGGGAACACTGAAGCTTTCTTT. Its protein is CASSERVGNTEAFF.

This clonotype came up a few times. The genes are TRBV11-2 and TRBJ1-4; D ambiguous. Trimming removed 1 base at V and 3 bases at J, with 9 bases between. Germline CDR1 and CDR2: SGHAT and FQNNGV. This CDR3 is built from 15 residues. CDR3 residues: CASSLGADPNEKLFF. In nucleotides, the CDR3 is TGTGCCAGCAGCTTAGGGGCAGACCCTAATGAAAAACTGTTTTTT.

This rearrangement joins TRBV5-4 to TRBJ2-5; 9 bases are shared with TRBD2. Germline V gene sequence: CDR1 SGHNT, CDR2 YYREEE (reference sequence). The junction had 7 bases not matched to a gene; V was cut back by 5 bases and J by 5 bases. This CDR3 region has 14 residues. The CDR3 protein is CASSRGGAEETQYF. CDR3 nucleotide sequence: TGTGCCAGCAGTCGCGGGGGGGCAGAGGAGACCCAGTACTTC.

This clonotype has ten or more counts. V gene TRBV10-3 combines with J gene TRBJ2-7; D uncertain. Germline lookup yields CDR1 ENHRY and CDR2 SYGVKD. This CDR3 is built from 15 residues. The V and J ends lost 3 bases and 1 base respectively, with 13 bases between them. The CDR3, as DNA: TGTGCCATCAGTGAAGGTTTGCTGGGGTCCTACGAGCAGTACTTC. As protein: CAISEGLLGSYEQYF.

This chain uses TRBV30 with TRBJ1-2; D is undetermined. V was trimmed by 6 bases and J by 0 bases, leaving 14 bases between them. Germline V gene sequence: CDR1 GTSNPN, CDR2 SVGIG (reference sequence). The CDR3 consists of 14 residues. In DNA, the CDR3 is TGTGCCTGTCCGGGCCCTAGAGCTAACTATGGCTACACCTTC. Amino acid sequence: CACPGPRANYGYTF. Based on the CDR3 plus reference TRBV30 and TRBJ1-2, the full variable domain is SQTIHQWPATLVQPVGSPLSLECTVEGTSNPNLYWYRQAAGRGLQLLFYSVGIGQISSEVPQNLSASRPQDRQFILSSKKLLLSDSGFYLCACPGPRANYGYTFGSGTRLTVV.

This clonotype occurred a few times. The chain employs TRBV5-1 and TRBJ2-6; D ambiguous. The CDR3 runs 14 residues. Trimming shortened V by 3 bases and J by 2 bases, and 6 bases separated the two germline ends. Germline V gene sequence: CDR1 SGHRS, CDR2 YFSETQ. The CDR3 region is CASSSVTGANVLTF. The CDR3 bases are TGCGCCAGCAGCTCCGTCACTGGGGCCAACGTCCTGACTTTC. Combining the CDR3 with reference TRBV5-1 and TRBJ2-6 gives the whole variable domain KAGVTQTPRYLIKTRGQQVTLSCSPISGHRSVSWYQQTPGQGLQFLFEYFSETQRNKGNFPGRFSGRQFSNSRSEMNVSTLELGDSALYLCASSSVTGANVLTFGAGSRLTVL.

This rearrangement joins TRBV5-1 to TRBJ2-3, with 10 bases aligning to TRBD2. The CDR3 is made up of 19 amino acids. Germline V gives CDR1 SGHRS, CDR2 YFSETQ. V gave up 0 bases and J gave up 1 base; unmatched junction bases: 11. For the CDR3, the DNA is TGCGCCAGCAGCTTGGCCTGGGTCACCGGGACTAGCGGCACAGATACGCAGTATTTT. This translates into CASSLAWVTGTSGTDTQYF. Full variable domain (outside the CDR3, taken from reference TRBV5-1 and TRBJ2-3): KAGVTQTPRYLIKTRGQQVTLSCSPISGHRSVSWYQQTPGQGLQFLFEYFSETQRNKGNFPGRFSGRQFSNSRSEMNVSTLELGDSALYLCASSLAWVTGTSGTDTQYFGPGTRLTVL.

This clonotype was observed a handful of times. This rearrangement joins TRBV4-2 to TRBJ1-6; the D is unclear. V lost 3 bases, J lost 9 bases, and 15 bases lay in between. CDR1 is LGHNA and CDR2 is YNFKEQ in the germline V gene. The CDR3 consists of 15 residues. The CDR3 protein is CASSQEYMGGSPLHF. The CDR3 DNA follows: TGTGCCAGCAGCCAGGAGTATATGGGTGGTTCACCCCTCCACTTT.

The rearrangement joins TRBV4-2 to TRBJ1-2, with 8 bases identical to TRBD1. The CDR3 totals 15 residues. Germline V lookup: CDR1 LGHNA, CDR2 YNFKEQ. V lost 3 bases, J lost 3 bases, and 6 bases stayed unmatched. In DNA, the CDR3 is TGTGCCAGCAGCCAGAGAGGACAGGGAGACTATGGCTACACCTTC. This codes for CASSQRGQGDYGYTF.

The V call is TRBV29-1, the J call TRBJ2-4, with D perhaps assigned TRBD1 or TRBD2 (6 bases each). Trimming shortened V by 3 bases and J by 6 bases, and 18 bases separated the two germline ends. Germline V lookup: CDR1 SQVTM, CDR2 ANQGSEA. The CDR3 contains 15 residues. The CDR3 protein is CSVDGTSGAGNIQYF. The CDR3 coding sequence is TGCAGCGTTGATGGGACATCGGGGGCAGGAAACATTCAGTACTTC.

The chain is built from TRBV20-1 and TRBJ2-7, with TRBD2 identical over 11 bases. Germline CDR1 reads DFQATT; CDR2 reads SNEGSKA (reference sequence). CDR3 length: 15 amino acids. V trimming: 5 bases; J trimming: 7 bases; junction bases outside the gene matches: 13. Here the CDR3 DNA reads TGCAGTGCTCCATTTAGCGGGAGGGAGGTCGGTGAGCAGTACTTC. Its protein product is CSAPFSGREVGEQYF.

This clonotype was observed a handful of times. This chain uses TRBV20-1 with TRBJ2-4, with D tentatively TRBD1 (5 bases). Germline-derived CDR1 and CDR2 are DFQATT and SNEGSKA (reference sequence). CDR3 length: 14 amino acids. Deletions cut 8 bases from V and 10 bases from J, with 24 bases between. The CDR3 region has the DNA TGCAGTTCCGACTCATTGAATCCCCCAGGGATTCAGTACTTC. As protein: CSSDSLNPPGIQYF.

J is TRBJ2-1 and V is TRBV7-8; D is ambiguous. The germline gives CDR1 SGHVS, CDR2 FQNEAQ. This CDR3 spans 20 amino acids. The V and J ends lost 5 bases and 4 bases respectively, with 30 bases between them. The CDR3 region is CASSPPTKGSWSQAYNEQFF. Written as DNA, the CDR3 is TGTGCCAGCAGCCCACCCACCAAGGGATCTTGGTCCCAGGCGTACAATGAGCAGTTCTTC.

This clonotype was observed a few times. The V call is TRBV30, the J call TRBJ2-1; TRBD2 matches at 8 bases. CDR1 and CDR2 from the germline V gene are GTSNPN and SVGIG (reference sequence). Losses at the gene ends were 2 bases for V and 7 bases for J; bases not matched to a gene: 16. This CDR3 is 17 amino acids long. As DNA, the CDR3 is TGTGCCTGGAGTCCCCAGGGACGGGAGGGCCTTAAGAATGAGCAGTTCTTC. Encoded protein: CAWSPQGREGLKNEQFF. The variable domain in full, with the rest retrieved from reference TRBV30 and TRBJ2-1, is SQTIHQWPATLVQPVGSPLSLECTVEGTSNPNLYWYRQAAGRGLQLLFYSVGIGQISSEVPQNLSASRPQDRQFILSSKKLLLSDSGFYLCAWSPQGREGLKNEQFFGPGTRLTVL.

The chain joins TRBV3-1 to TRBJ2-3; 8 nucleotides align to TRBD2. Germline loops: CDR1 LGHDT, CDR2 YNNKEL (reference sequence). Trimming at V came to 9 bases and at J to 0 bases, leaving 2 bases not matched to a gene. The CDR3 runs 13 residues. The CDR3 coding sequence is TGTGCCAGACCTAGCGGGAGCACAGATACGCAGTATTTT. Protein sequence: CARPSGSTDTQYF.

This clonotype appeared once. CDR3 sequence (DNA): TGTGCCAGCAGCTTAGAAAGAACTAATGAGCAGTTCTTC. This encodes CASSLERTNEQFF. The rearrangement joins TRBV11-2 to TRBJ2-1; D ambiguous. The length of the CDR3 is 13 residues. Germline lookup yields CDR1 SGHAT and CDR2 FQNNGV. The V end was cut by 0 bases, the J end by 7 bases, with 7 bases between.

This clonotype was counted a few times. This chain connects TRBV4-2 to TRBJ2-3; D may be TRBD1 (5 bases). The CDR3 consists of 16 residues. Trimming removed 0 bases at V and 4 bases at J, with 14 bases between. From germline, CDR1 is LGHNA and CDR2 YNFKEQ. CDR3 nucleotide sequence: TGTGCCAGCAGCCAAGATCTAAAAGGGGCGGCAGATACGCAGTATTTT. Its translation: CASSQDLKGAADTQYF.

This clonotype was seen a handful of times. The chain carries TRBV12-3 or TRBV12-4 and TRBJ1-3; D gene ambiguous. This CDR3 spans 17 amino acids. V was shortened by 5 bases and J by 1 base, with 18 bases between the two germline ends. In DNA, the CDR3 is TGTGCCAGCAGTCGATCCGGAAGTCGGGCGTCTGGAAACACCATATATTTT. This encodes CASSRSGSRASGNTIYF.

This clonotype came up a few times. This chain connects TRBV5-1 to TRBJ2-7; D unclear. The CDR3 is 15 residues long. Per germline, CDR1 SGHRS and CDR2 YFSETQ. The ends were cut back, 0 bases at V and 2 bases at J, with 12 bases in the middle. The chain's CDR3 is CASSLGWGNPYEQYF. The CDR3 DNA sequence: TGCGCCAGCAGCTTGGGATGGGGTAACCCCTACGAGCAGTACTTC.

This sequence joins TRBV29-1 and TRBJ2-7; D may be TRBD1 (7 bases). CDR3 length: 13 amino acids. Trimming removed 7 bases from V and 6 bases from J, with 19 bases in between. Germline-derived CDR1 and CDR2 are SQVTM and ANQGSEA. CDR3 sequence reads: CSAHEGQGGEQYF. The CDR3 DNA follows: TGCAGCGCCCATGAGGGGCAGGGGGGCGAGCAGTACTTC.